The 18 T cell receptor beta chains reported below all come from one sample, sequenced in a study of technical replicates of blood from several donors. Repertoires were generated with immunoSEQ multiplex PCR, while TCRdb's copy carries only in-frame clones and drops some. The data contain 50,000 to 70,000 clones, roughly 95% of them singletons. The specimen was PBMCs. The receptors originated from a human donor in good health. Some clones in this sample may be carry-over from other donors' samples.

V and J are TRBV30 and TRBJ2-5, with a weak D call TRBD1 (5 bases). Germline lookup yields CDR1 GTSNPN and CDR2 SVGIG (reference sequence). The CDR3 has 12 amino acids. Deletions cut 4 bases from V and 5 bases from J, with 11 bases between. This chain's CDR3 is CAWKDTPETQYF. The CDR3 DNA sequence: TGTGCCTGGAAGGACACCCCGGAGACCCAGTACTTC.

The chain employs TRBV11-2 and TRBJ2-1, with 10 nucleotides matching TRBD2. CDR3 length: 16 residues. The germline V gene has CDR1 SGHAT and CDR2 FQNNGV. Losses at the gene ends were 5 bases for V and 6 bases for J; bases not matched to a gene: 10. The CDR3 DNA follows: TGTGCCAGCAGCCTGGGAGGGACTAGCGCTGGCAATGAGCAGTTCTTC. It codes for CASSLGGTSAGNEQFF.

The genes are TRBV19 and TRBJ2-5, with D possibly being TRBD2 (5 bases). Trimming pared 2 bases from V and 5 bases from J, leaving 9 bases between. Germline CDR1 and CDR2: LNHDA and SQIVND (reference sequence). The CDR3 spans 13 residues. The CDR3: CASSIQRMETQYF. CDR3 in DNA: TGTGCCAGTAGTATACAGCGGATGGAGACCCAGTACTTC.

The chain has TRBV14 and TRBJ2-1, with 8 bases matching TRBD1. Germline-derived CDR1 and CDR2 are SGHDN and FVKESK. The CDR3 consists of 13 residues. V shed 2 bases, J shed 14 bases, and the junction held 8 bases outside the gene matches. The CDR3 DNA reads TGTGCCAGCAGCCAATCAACCGGGACAGGAGAGTTCTTC. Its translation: CASSQSTGTGEFF.

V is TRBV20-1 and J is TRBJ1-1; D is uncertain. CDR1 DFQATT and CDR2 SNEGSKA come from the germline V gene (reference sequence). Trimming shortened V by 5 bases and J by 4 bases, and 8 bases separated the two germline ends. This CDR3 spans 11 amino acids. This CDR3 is CSALSGTEAFF. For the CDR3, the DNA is TGCAGTGCTTTGAGTGGCACTGAAGCTTTCTTT.

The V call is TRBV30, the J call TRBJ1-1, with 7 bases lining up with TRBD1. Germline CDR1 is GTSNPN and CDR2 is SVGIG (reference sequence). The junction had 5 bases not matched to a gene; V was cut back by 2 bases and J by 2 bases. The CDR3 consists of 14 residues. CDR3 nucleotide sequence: TGTGCCTGGAGTTTCAGGGACAGAAACACTGAAGCTTTCTTT. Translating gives CAWSFRDRNTEAFF. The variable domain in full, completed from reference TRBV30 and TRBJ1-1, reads SQTIHQWPATLVQPVGSPLSLECTVEGTSNPNLYWYRQAAGRGLQLLFYSVGIGQISSEVPQNLSASRPQDRQFILSSKKLLLSDSGFYLCAWSFRDRNTEAFFGQGTRLTVV.

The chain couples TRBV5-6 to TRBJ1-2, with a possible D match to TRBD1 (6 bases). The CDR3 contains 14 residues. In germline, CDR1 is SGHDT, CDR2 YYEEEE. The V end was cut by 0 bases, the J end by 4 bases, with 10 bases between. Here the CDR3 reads CASSLDQGTYGYTF. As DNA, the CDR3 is TGTGCCAGCAGCTTGGACCAGGGGACCTATGGCTACACCTTC.

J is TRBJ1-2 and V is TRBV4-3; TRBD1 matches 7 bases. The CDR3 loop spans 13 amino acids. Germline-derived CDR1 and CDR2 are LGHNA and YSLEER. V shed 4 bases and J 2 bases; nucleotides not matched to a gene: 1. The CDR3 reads CASSPGQNYGYTF. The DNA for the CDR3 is TGCGCCAGCAGCCCGGGACAGAACTATGGCTACACCTTC.

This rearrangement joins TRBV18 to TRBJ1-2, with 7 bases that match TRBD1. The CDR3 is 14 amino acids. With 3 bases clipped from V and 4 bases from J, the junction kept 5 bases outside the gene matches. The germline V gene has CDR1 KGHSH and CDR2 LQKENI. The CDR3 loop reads CASSPTGFGYGYTF. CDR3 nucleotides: TGTGCCAGCTCACCGACAGGGTTTGGCTATGGCTACACCTTC.

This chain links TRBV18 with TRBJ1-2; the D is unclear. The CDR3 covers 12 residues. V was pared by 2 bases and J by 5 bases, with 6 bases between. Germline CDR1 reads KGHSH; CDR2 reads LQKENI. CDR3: CASSPSEYGYTF. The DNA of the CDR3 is TGTGCCAGCTCACCATCCGAGTATGGCTACACCTTC.

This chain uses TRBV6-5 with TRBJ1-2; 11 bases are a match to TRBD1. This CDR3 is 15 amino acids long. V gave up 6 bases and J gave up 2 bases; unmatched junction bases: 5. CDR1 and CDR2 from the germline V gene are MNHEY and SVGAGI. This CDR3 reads CASRSGQGANYGYTF. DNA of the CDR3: TGTGCCAGCAGGTCTGGACAGGGGGCCAACTATGGCTACACCTTC.

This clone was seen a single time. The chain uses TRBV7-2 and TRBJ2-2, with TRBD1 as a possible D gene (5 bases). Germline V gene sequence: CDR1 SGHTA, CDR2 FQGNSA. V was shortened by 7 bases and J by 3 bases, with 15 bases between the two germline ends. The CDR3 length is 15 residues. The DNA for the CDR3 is TGTGCCAGCACCGAAGGTCCCAGGGACACCGGGGAGCTGTTTTTT. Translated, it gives CASTEGPRDTGELFF.

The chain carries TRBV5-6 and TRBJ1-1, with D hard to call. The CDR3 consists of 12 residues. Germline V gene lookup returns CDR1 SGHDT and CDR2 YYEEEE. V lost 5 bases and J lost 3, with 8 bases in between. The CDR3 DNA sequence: TGTGCCAGCAGACGTCAGGACACTGAAGCTTTCTTT. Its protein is CASRRQDTEAFF.

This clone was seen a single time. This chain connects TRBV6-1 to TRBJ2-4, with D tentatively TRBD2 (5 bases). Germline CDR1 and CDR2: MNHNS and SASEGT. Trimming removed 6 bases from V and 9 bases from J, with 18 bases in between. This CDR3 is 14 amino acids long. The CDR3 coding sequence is TGTGCCAGCAGCCGCAGCGGCCCTGGCGGCATTCAGTACTTC. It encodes CASSRSGPGGIQYF.

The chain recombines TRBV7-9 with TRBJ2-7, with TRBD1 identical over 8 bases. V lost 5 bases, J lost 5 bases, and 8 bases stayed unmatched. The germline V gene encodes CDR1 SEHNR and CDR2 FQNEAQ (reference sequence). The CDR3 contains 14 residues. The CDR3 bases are TGTGCCAGCAGCAAAGGACAGGGCGAGAACGAGCAGTACTTC. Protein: CASSKGQGENEQYF.

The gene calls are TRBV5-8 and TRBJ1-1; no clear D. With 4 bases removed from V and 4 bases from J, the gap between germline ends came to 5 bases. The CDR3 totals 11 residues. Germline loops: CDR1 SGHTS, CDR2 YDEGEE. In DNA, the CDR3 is TGTGCCAGCAGCCTAGGCACTGAAGCTTTCTTT. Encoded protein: CASSLGTEAFF.

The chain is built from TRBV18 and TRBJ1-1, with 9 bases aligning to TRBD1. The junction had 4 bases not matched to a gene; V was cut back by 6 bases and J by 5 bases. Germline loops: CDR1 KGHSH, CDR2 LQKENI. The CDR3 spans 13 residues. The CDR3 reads CASSLDRGTEAFF. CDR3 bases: TGTGCCAGCTCCCTTGACAGGGGGACTGAAGCTTTCTTT.

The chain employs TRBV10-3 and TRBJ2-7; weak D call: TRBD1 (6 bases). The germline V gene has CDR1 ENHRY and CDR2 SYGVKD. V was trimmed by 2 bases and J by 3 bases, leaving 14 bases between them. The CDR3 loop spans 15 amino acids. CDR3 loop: CAISELTGKDYEQYF. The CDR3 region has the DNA TGTGCCATCAGTGAGCTAACAGGGAAAGACTACGAGCAGTACTTC.